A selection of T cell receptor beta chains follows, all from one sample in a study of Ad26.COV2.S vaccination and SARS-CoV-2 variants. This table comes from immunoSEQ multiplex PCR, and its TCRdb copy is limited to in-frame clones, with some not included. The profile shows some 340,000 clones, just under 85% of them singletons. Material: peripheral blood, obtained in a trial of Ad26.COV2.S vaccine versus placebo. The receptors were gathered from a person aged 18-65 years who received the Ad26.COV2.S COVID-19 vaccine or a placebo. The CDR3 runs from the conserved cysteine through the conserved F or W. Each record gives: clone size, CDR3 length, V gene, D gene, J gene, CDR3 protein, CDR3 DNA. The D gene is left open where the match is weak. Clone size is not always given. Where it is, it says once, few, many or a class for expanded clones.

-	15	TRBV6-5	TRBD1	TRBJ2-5	CASTGQGASQETQYF	TGTGCCAGCACCGGACAGGGCGCCTCCCAAGAGACCCAGTACTTC
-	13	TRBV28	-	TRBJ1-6	CASSLRRTQPLHF	TGTGCCAGCAGTCTTCGACGAACCCAGCCCCTCCACTTT
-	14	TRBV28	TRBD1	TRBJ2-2	CASRRTGGTGELFF	TGTGCCAGCAGGAGGACAGGGGGCACCGGGGAGCTGTTTTTT
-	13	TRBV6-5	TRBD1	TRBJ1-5	CATGQDLNQPQHF	TGTGCCACTGGACAGGACCTCAATCAGCCCCAGCATTTT
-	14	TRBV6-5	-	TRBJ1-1	CASSYVQGNTEAFF	TGTGCCAGCAGTTACGTCCAGGGGAACACTGAGGCTTTCTTT
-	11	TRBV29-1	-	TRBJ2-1	CSVRVNNEQFF	TGCAGCGTTAGGGTGAACAATGAGCAGTTCTTC
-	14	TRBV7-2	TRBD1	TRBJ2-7	CASSAHSQGAWQYF	TGTGCCAGCAGCGCCCACTCGCAGGGGGCGTGGCAGTACTTC
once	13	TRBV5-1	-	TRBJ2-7	CASSFSRENEQYF	TGCGCCAGCAGCTTTAGCAGGGAGAACGAGCAGTACTTC
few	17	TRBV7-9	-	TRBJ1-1	CASSLAGGLPMNTEAFF	TGTGCCAGCAGCTTAGCCGGGGGCCTACCTATGAACACTGAAGCTTTCTTT
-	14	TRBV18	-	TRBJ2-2	CASSPPAGTGELFF	TGTGCCAGCTCACCACCGGCAGGTACCGGGGAGCTGTTTTTT
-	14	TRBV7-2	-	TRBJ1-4	CASSRYYTDEKLFF	TGTGCCAGCAGCCGGTACTACACGGATGAAAAACTGTTTTTT
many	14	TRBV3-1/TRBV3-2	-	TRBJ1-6	CASSQGRGNSPLHF	TGTGCCAGCAGCCAAGGACGGGGCAATTCACCCCTCCACTTT
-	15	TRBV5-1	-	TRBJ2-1	CASTTDRPSYNEQFF	TGCGCCAGCACTACAGACAGACCCTCCTACAATGAGCAGTTCTTC
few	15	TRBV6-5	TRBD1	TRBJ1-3	CASRDSYISGNTIYF	TGTGCCAGCCGGGACAGTTACATCTCTGGAAACACCATATATTTT
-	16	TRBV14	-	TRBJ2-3	CASSQDRDLGTDTQYF	TGTGCCAGCAGCCAAGACCGGGACTTAGGCACAGATACGCAGTATTTT
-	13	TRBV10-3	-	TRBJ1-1	CAIRTRDNTEAFF	TGTGCCATCAGGACGAGGGATAACACTGAAGCTTTCTTT
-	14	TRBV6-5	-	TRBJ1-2	CASRRGLLNYGYTF	TGTGCCAGCAGGCGAGGTTTGCTAAACTATGGCTACACCTTC
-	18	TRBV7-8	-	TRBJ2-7	CASSLGTPQGQFSSEQYF	TGTGCCAGCAGCTTAGGGACTCCGCAGGGTCAATTCTCTAGCGAGCAGTACTTC
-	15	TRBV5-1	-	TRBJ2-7	CASSPLTGSINEQYF	TGCGCCAGCAGCCCCCTCACGGGCAGTATCAACGAGCAGTACTTC
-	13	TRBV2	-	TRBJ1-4	CASSTRPNEKLFF	TGTGCCAGCAGTACTCGCCCTAATGAAAAACTGTTTTTT
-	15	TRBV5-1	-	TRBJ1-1	CASSLMSSLNTEAFF	TGCGCCAGCAGCTTGATGTCGTCCCTGAACACTGAAGCTTTCTTT
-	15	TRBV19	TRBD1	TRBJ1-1	CASNLRQGVNTEAFF	TGTGCCAGTAATCTGAGACAGGGAGTGAACACTGAAGCTTTCTTT
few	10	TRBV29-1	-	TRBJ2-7	CSVSGREQYF	TGCAGCGTCTCAGGGCGAGAGCAGTACTTC
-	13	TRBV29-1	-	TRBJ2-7	CSVVPALGNEQYF	TGCAGCGTTGTTCCCGCATTGGGAAACGAGCAGTACTTC